The entry below gives a single T cell receptor beta chain sequence along with its context. There is no known antigen for this receptor. The input lacks base qualities; no much larger clone sits a single base away. Libraries were built with 5' RACE. Sequencing took place on an Illumina HiSeq 2000. A universal primer binding site was added through template switching, and the final cDNA carried a unique molecular identifier so that TCR cDNA molecules could be counted accurately. Specific primers in the conserved constant-segment region were used to synthesize first-strand cDNA for the TCR alpha and beta chains. To control for contamination, every cDNA library carried two barcodes: a SMART-Mk sample barcode plus Illumina barcodes. TruSeq adapter sequences and Illumina sample barcodes were added in two successive PCR steps. TCR alpha and beta cDNA libraries were sequenced on the Illumina HiSeq platform with custom primers. In the authors' own workflow: Raw reads were processed with MiGEC to extract unique molecular identifiers, and MiXCR was used to determine CDR3 positions. For each individual, recombination models were inferred using an EM algorithm with the repgenHMM and IGoR tools. Shared clonotype analysis was performed with the tcR package in R, normalizing sharing by the product of cloneset sizes. To study raw recombination without the effects of thymic and clonal selection, out-of-frame nonproductive sequences were analyzed. In TCRdb, the public reads were trimmed at Q25 with fastp and aligned with MiXCR, with productive beta chains retained. All rows with the same CDR3 protein become a single entry with the most common DNA and genes. The authors' filters were not applied to this entry. The sample table shows under 350,000 distinct CDR3 sequences, and less than 9.5% are seen once. In total, the top ten clones hold roughly 7% of the sample.

These data are taken from a study of identical twins (dated by TCRdb to the mid-2010s). As for the study more broadly: TCR alpha and beta repertoires from monozygotic twins, unrelated adults of various ages and cord blood were deep-sequenced to test whether fetal clonotypes persist. To rule out contamination, the twin experiments were replicated at different times with different library preparation protocols.

Every donor in the study was a healthy Caucasian. Three pairs of female monozygotic twins, all aged about 18 to 30 years, made up the twin cohort. CD4+ and CD8+ T cell populations were isolated with positive isolation kits from Invitrogen. Spanning cysteine to phenylalanine, the CDR3 consists of 16 amino acids. Of all the DNA, just the CDR3 is kept, 48 bases in frame from base 1. The germline V gene (reference sequence) specifies DFQATT as CDR1 and SNEGSKA as CDR2. Unmatched junction bases come to 8, with V trimmed by 0 bases and J by 3 bases. The paper's findings and limits, for the study overall: In monozygotic twins, out-of-frame TCR alpha sharing was systematically underestimated by recombination models, although the models agreed with sharing between unrelated individuals. Out-of-frame TCR alpha sequences shared between twins showed an excess of low generation-probability sequences compared with coincidental sharing between unrelated individuals. Because the same donors could not be followed over many years, conclusions were based on cross-sectional statistical analysis. Abundant cord blood beta clonotypes had fewer insertions, young adult naive repertoires showed a similar but weaker trend, and memory repertoires showed no such trend. Excess twin sharing in beta out-of-frame sequences was weaker because fewer shared sequences lowered the signal-to-noise ratio. Zero-insertion analyses could be partly confounded by invariant T cells such as MAIT and iNKT, though diverse VJ usage argued against such confounding for most clonotypes.

These sequences were also reported in another study, on yellow fever vaccine responses in identical twins. The second study's paper adds: The authors reported that the T cell response to vaccination in identical twins appeared partly convergent and partly personalized. The study precisely tracked vaccine-responding T cell clones in identical twins.

The sequenced sample consisted of CD8+ T cells sorted from blood. The chain links TRBV20-1 with TRBJ2-1, with 7 bases matching TRBD2. This clonotype was sampled from a woman under 30 in good health. The DNA sequence is as follows: TGCAGTGCTAGAGATGTTGCGGGAGTGATCTACAATGAGCAGTTCTTC. It translates as CSARDVAGVIYNEQFF.